The TCR beta chain under discussion was sequenced for a study of T-cell memory formation after mild COVID-19. Study-wide context: Largely, TCR clusters stayed within a single donor.

Study-level points and caveats: Clones that contracted from day 15 to 85 were balanced CD4/CD8, while later expanders leaned CD4+. SARS-CoV-2 specificity was not confirmed for second-wave clones peaking on day 37.

This clonotype was found many times. As yet, its antigen is unknown. Germline V gene sequence: CDR1 SGHRS, CDR2 YFSETQ. The V and J ends lost 4 bases and 2 bases respectively, with 15 bases between them. The CDR3 runs 15 residues. After 5'RACE with constant-segment primers, TCR alpha and TCR beta cDNA libraries carrying sample barcodes and UMIs were obtained. A single record per CDR3 protein comes from TCRdb applying MiXCR to the 5' RACE reads. The sample includes nearly 350,000 distinct CDR3 sequences, over 10% of them seen just once. The sequenced sample consisted of PBMCs or a T cell subset sorted from them (not recorded which). This TCR was recovered from a man younger than 30 who had mild COVID-19 (a few samples of this study predate the infection). Cell type and time point are not known. The J gene is TRBJ2-5, the V gene TRBV5-1, with D perhaps given as TRBD1 or TRBD2 (5 bases each). The CDR3 coding sequence is TGCGCCAGCAGCGGGACCGGCGGAAGGCAAGAGACCCAGTACTTC. Translating it yields CASSGTGGRQETQYF.